This T cell receptor (beta chain) appears in the sequencing data of a study of early T cells in non-severe SARS-CoV-2 infection. Study summary: The chains were unpaired, and the sequenced material was bulk RNA from unsorted whole blood.

This clonotype was detected many times. The antigen remains undetermined. Each CDR3 protein is one row after TCRdb ran MiXCR on the 5' RACE reads. The sample gives under 35,000 distinct CDR3 sequences, about 4.6% of which show up once; about an eighth is in the top ten. The CDR3 contains 11 residues. V was shortened by 4 bases and J by 5 bases, with 5 bases between the two germline ends. Findings and limits, study-wide: Clonotype matching in VDJdb favored anti-spike CD8 responses and did not capture private and CD4 specificities.

The rearrangement joins TRBV12-3 or TRBV12-4 to TRBJ1-2, with no clear D. This TCR derives from an adult who was a healthcare worker with PCR-confirmed SARS-CoV-2 infection or an uninfected control (not recorded which). Sequenced sample: whole blood. The CDR3 nucleotides are TGTGCCAGCAGTTCACGATATGGCTACACCTTC. Protein: CASSSRYGYTF.